This T cell receptor (beta chain) was recovered during a study of blood T cell repertoires in COVID-19. Overall study context: PBMCs, B-cell-depleted T cells, or T cells were the source of the cDNA or gDNA that made up the material.

Study processing details: Cell counts per sample came from amplifying reference gene primers. The assay was immunoSEQ multiplex PCR, and TCRdb's table has in-frame clones only and misses some. D and trimming come from the DNA, and the V and J calls and clone size come from that table. The sample has about 110,000 clones, approximately 81% seen once. V dropped 6 bases and J dropped 3 bases, with 20 bases sitting between them. The CDR3 runs 17 residues. Germline V CDR1 and CDR2: LNHDA, SQIVND (reference sequence). This TCR was recovered from a human donor in a cohort sampled during active COVID-19. What was sequenced was peripheral blood. The J gene is TRBJ2-2, the V gene TRBV19; D perhaps matches TRBD2 (7 bases). The CDR3 bases are TGTGCCAGTAGGAAGGTGGGGGGGGACACATACACCGGGGAGCTGTTTTTT. It yields the protein CASRKVGGDTYTGELFF.